The 16 T cell receptor beta chains listed next were all sequenced from one sample in a study of T-cell memory formation after mild COVID-19. TCRdb reanalysed the 5' RACE reads using MiXCR and keeps one entry per CDR3 protein. Among 300,000 to 400,000 distinct CDR3 sequences, under 30% were seen once, and the ten largest hold 13%. The sequenced sample consisted of PBMCs or a T cell subset sorted from them (not recorded which). These receptors all come from an adult woman who had mild COVID-19 (a few samples of this study predate the infection). Cell type and time point are not known.

The rearrangement uses TRBV5-1 and TRBJ1-2; D not certain. The CDR3 extends over 16 amino acids. Trimming pared 0 bases from V and 3 bases from J, leaving 15 bases between. The germline gives CDR1 SGHRS, CDR2 YFSETQ. The CDR3 loop is CASSLGTDPWDYGYTF. CDR3 nucleotides: TGCGCCAGCAGCTTGGGAACGGACCCCTGGGACTATGGCTACACCTTC.

The chain couples TRBV6-1 to TRBJ1-1; D call uncertain. The CDR3 length is 15 residues. The germline V gene has CDR1 MNHNS and CDR2 SASEGT. V gave up 5 bases and J gave up 4 bases, with 17 bases separating them. The CDR3 DNA sequence: TGTGCCAGCAGTCCCTTTCGGGGAACGGGCACTGAAGCTTTCTTT. Its protein is CASSPFRGTGTEAFF.

The V call is TRBV5-6, the J call TRBJ2-1; 10 nucleotides match TRBD1. CDR1 and CDR2 (germline): SGHDT, YYEEEE. V shed 8 bases, J shed 4 bases, and the junction held 6 bases outside the gene matches. The CDR3 contains 14 residues. The DNA for the CDR3 is TGTGCCAGAAGACAGGGGGCGCGGTACAATGAGCAGTTCTTC. Encoded protein: CARRQGARYNEQFF.

V usage is TRBV5-1 and J usage is TRBJ1-1; D is undetermined. Germline V CDR1 and CDR2: SGHRS, YFSETQ. This CDR3 has 14 residues. With 4 bases removed from V and 1 base from J, the gap between germline ends came to 11 bases. CDR3: CASSPTVTNTEAFF. DNA of the CDR3: TGCGCCAGCAGCCCCACAGTGACGAACACTGAAGCTTTCTTT. The full variable domain, in which reference TRBV5-1 and TRBJ1-1 provide the parts outside the CDR3, is KAGVTQTPRYLIKTRGQQVTLSCSPISGHRSVSWYQQTPGQGLQFLFEYFSETQRNKGNFPGRFSGRQFSNSRSEMNVSTLELGDSALYLCASSPTVTNTEAFFGQGTRLTVV.

V usage is TRBV6-2 or TRBV6-3 and J usage is TRBJ2-3; D is ambiguous. Germline V gene sequence: CDR1 MNHEY, CDR2 SVGEGT. V gave up 2 bases and J gave up 5 bases, with 5 bases separating them. The CDR3 sequence is 12 residues long. CDR3 nucleotide sequence: TGTGCCAGCAGTTACCTTCAAGATACGCAGTATTTT. Amino acids: CASSYLQDTQYF.

V usage is TRBV5-1 and J usage is TRBJ2-1; D might be TRBD2 (6 bases). Trimming pared 2 bases from V and 0 bases from J, leaving 12 bases between. Germline-derived CDR1 and CDR2 are SGHRS and YFSETQ. The CDR3 is 16 residues long. CDR3 in DNA: TGCGCCAGCAGCTTAGGGACTTCAAGCTCCTACAATGAGCAGTTCTTC. Its translation: CASSLGTSSSYNEQFF. Full variable domain (outside the CDR3, taken from reference TRBV5-1 and TRBJ2-1): KAGVTQTPRYLIKTRGQQVTLSCSPISGHRSVSWYQQTPGQGLQFLFEYFSETQRNKGNFPGRFSGRQFSNSRSEMNVSTLELGDSALYLCASSLGTSSSYNEQFFGPGTRLTVL.

Many counts were recorded for this clonotype. The chain combines TRBV7-3 with TRBJ2-2; D might be TRBD1 or TRBD2, each matching 5 bases. Germline V CDR1 and CDR2: SGHTA, FQGTGA. V was clipped by 6 bases and J by 0 bases, with 5 bases between them. CDR3 length equals 13 residues. The CDR3 protein is CASRGANTGELFF. In DNA form, the CDR3 reads TGTGCCAGCAGGGGGGCGAACACCGGGGAGCTGTTTTTT.

Only a few counts were recorded for this clonotype. One base away lies a much larger clone, so this may be a sequencing read error. This rearrangement joins TRBV5-5 to TRBJ2-5, with TRBD2 identical over 9 bases. The germline V gene has CDR1 SGHKS and CDR2 YYEKEE (reference sequence). V trimming: 6 bases; J trimming: 7 bases; junction bases outside the gene matches: 7. CDR3 length: 13 amino acids. The CDR3 DNA is TGTGCCAGCACCCGAGGGCGGGAGGGGACCCAGTACTTC. This sequence encodes CASTRGREGTQYF.

This clonotype was counted a few times. The rearrangement joins TRBV15 to TRBJ2-5, with D perhaps matching TRBD1 or TRBD2 (5 bases each). CDR1 is LNHNV and CDR2 is YYDKDF in the germline V gene (reference sequence). This CDR3 has 15 amino acids. Deletions cut 0 bases from V and 2 bases from J, with 10 bases between. In DNA, the CDR3 is TGTGCCACCAGCAGAGATGGGGGAAGACAAGAGACCCAGTACTTC. Amino acids: CATSRDGGRQETQYF.

The rearrangement links TRBV24-1 to TRBJ1-5; a weak D match, TRBD1 (6 bases). The length of the CDR3 is 14 residues. From germline, CDR1 is KGHDR and CDR2 SFDVKD. Trimming removed 3 bases from V and 9 bases from J, with 14 bases in between. The CDR3 loop is CATSDVTGLGPQHF. The CDR3 DNA reads as TGTGCCACCAGTGATGTGACAGGTCTAGGGCCCCAGCATTTT.

The chain combines TRBV5-1 with TRBJ2-5; D not resolved. CDR3 size: 14 residues. Trimming took 0 bases from V and 8 from J, leaving 14 bases between them. Germline V gene data show CDR1 as SGHRS and CDR2 as YFSETQ. The CDR3 spells CASSLGAVSSTQYF. The CDR3 DNA is TGCGCCAGCAGCTTGGGGGCAGTTAGTTCTACCCAGTACTTC.

This clonotype was observed a handful of times. The CDR3 sequence is CASSLAEAGGRAYEQYF. CDR3 DNA sequence: TGTGCCAGCAGCTTAGCGGAAGCGGGGGGGAGGGCCTACGAGCAGTACTTC. The chain has TRBV7-2 and TRBJ2-7; 10 bases are shared with TRBD2. CDR1 is SGHTA and CDR2 is FQGNSA in the germline V gene. This CDR3 is built from 17 residues. V lost 0 bases, J lost 2 bases, and 7 bases stayed unmatched.

V is TRBV5-5 and J is TRBJ1-1, with D hard to call. V was clipped by 4 bases and J by 4 bases, with 20 bases between them. The germline gives CDR1 SGHKS, CDR2 YYEKEE (reference sequence). The CDR3 runs 16 residues. The CDR3 DNA reads as TGTGCCAGCAGCCCCGTGATGGGCACCGGGCCCACTGAAGCTTTCTTT. The encoded protein is CASSPVMGTGPTEAFF.

This clonotype was observed a handful of times. The J gene is TRBJ2-1, the V gene TRBV24-1; no clear D gene. V gave up 5 bases and J gave up 8 bases, with 12 bases separating them. The CDR3 spans 13 residues. CDR1 is KGHDR and CDR2 is SFDVKD in the germline V gene. CDR3 bases: TGTGCCACCAGTGTTTCTTCGTGGTATGAGCAGTTCTTC. This gives the protein CATSVSSWYEQFF.

This clonotype occurred a few times. This CDR3 reads CASTRTGEDGWGGSTDTQYF. The CDR3 coding sequence is TGTGCCAGCACCCGGACAGGGGAGGATGGTTGGGGGGGCAGCACAGATACGCAGTATTTT. The J gene is TRBJ2-3, the V gene TRBV27; TRBD1 agrees at 9 bases. With 7 bases clipped from V and 0 bases from J, the junction kept 20 bases outside the gene matches. CDR1 is MNHEY and CDR2 is SMNVEV in the germline V gene (reference sequence). The CDR3 spans 20 residues.

The V and J genes are TRBV20-1 and TRBJ2-5; 7 nucleotides align to TRBD1. Trimming at V came to 2 bases and at J to 4 bases, leaving 10 bases not matched to a gene. Germline V gene data show CDR1 as DFQATT and CDR2 as SNEGSKA (reference sequence). The CDR3 covers 15 residues. The DNA of the CDR3 is TGCAGTGCTAGACCGACAGGGTCGAAGGGAGAGACCCAGTACTTC. Protein: CSARPTGSKGETQYF.